Presented here are 21 T cell receptor beta chains from one specimen sequenced in a study of shared clonotypes between healthy human individuals. Sequencing was performed with immunoSEQ multiplex PCR; in TCRdb, only in-frame clones are kept and a portion is missing. The sample lists 2,100,000 or so clones, more than 90% occurring once. The sequenced sample consisted of naive CD4+ T cells sorted from blood. As for subset: CD45RA+ positively selected. The receptors here all came from a man aged 18 to 30 in good health.

The sample holds one count of this clone. CDR3 sequence reads: CASSLDGSRGEQFF. In nucleotides, the CDR3 is TGTGCCAGCAGCTTAGATGGGTCGCGGGGGGAGCAGTTCTTC. The chain carries TRBV11-2 and TRBJ2-1; 7 nucleotides line up with TRBD2. The CDR3 is 14 residues long. With V trimmed by 0 bases and J by 10 bases, 6 bases remained unmatched. Germline CDR1 SGHAT, CDR2 FQNNGV.

The chain is built from TRBV2 and TRBJ1-5; TRBD1 is a possible D gene (6 bases). The CDR3 totals 14 residues. Germline CDR1 and CDR2: SNHLY and FYNNEI. V lost 7 bases to trimming and J lost 6 bases, with 16 bases between them. The CDR3 is CASTGTLRSQPQHF. The CDR3 DNA reads TGTGCCAGCACCGGGACACTTCGTAGTCAGCCCCAGCATTTT.

The DNA of the CDR3 is TGTGCCATCAGGGACCCGTTTGGGGCAGGCACAGATACGCAGTATTTT. It translates to CAIRDPFGAGTDTQYF. V is TRBV10-3 and J is TRBJ2-3; possible D gene TRBD1, 5 bases. V was clipped by 6 bases and J by 1 base, with 17 bases between them. The CDR3 has 16 residues. Germline CDR1 and CDR2: ENHRY and SYGVKD.

The rearrangement uses TRBV5-5 and TRBJ1-3; TRBD1 aligns across 7 bases. The CDR3 totals 14 residues. The ends lost 1 base at V and 4 bases at J; junction bases unmatched: 2. Per the germline V gene, CDR1 is SGHKS and CDR2 is YYEKEE (reference sequence). The CDR3 DNA is TGTGCCAGCAGCTTGACAGGGGCAGGAAACACCATATATTTT. It is translated as CASSLTGAGNTIYF.

The CDR3 nucleotides are TGTGCCAGCAGCGTAAAAGGGTCCTATGGCTACACCTTC. It yields the protein CASSVKGSYGYTF. The V call is TRBV9, the J call TRBJ1-2; D is unclear. Germline lookup yields CDR1 SGDLS and CDR2 YYNGEE. This CDR3 contains 13 residues. Trimming removed 1 base from V and 4 bases from J, with 8 bases in between.

The chain carries TRBV7-8 and TRBJ2-2, with 11 bases that match TRBD2. Germline loops: CDR1 SGHVS, CDR2 FQNEAQ. The CDR3 is 18 amino acids. V lost 4 bases and J lost 6; bases outside the gene matches: 13. CDR3 in DNA: TGTGCCAGCAGCTCTCGACTAGCGGGGTTTAAGTATTCCGGGGAGCTGTTTTTT. It is translated as CASSSRLAGFKYSGELFF.

The V call is TRBV6-5, the J call TRBJ1-6, with 7 bases lining up with TRBD1. The CDR3 covers 15 residues. With 3 bases clipped from V and 10 bases from J, the junction kept 9 bases outside the gene matches. Germline CDR1 is MNHEY and CDR2 is SVGAGI. CDR3 amino acids: CASSYEGAGQSPLHF. The CDR3 DNA sequence: TGTGCCAGCAGTTATGAGGGGGCCGGTCAATCACCCCTCCACTTT.

Turning to this clone: This CDR3 is also generated by other DNA sequences in the sample. The J gene is TRBJ2-5, the V gene TRBV10-3; no clear D gene. Trimming shortened V by 6 bases and J by 1 base, and 3 bases separated the two germline ends. The CDR3 loop spans 11 amino acids. Germline CDR1 reads ENHRY; CDR2 reads SYGVKD. The CDR3 reads CAIRAQETQYF. In nucleotides, the CDR3 is TGTGCCATCAGAGCCCAAGAGACCCAGTACTTC.

This chain joins TRBV28 and TRBJ2-1, with D tentatively TRBD1 (5 bases). The CDR3 contains 16 residues. The V gene's germline CDR1 is MDHEN and CDR2 SYDVKM. The V and J ends lost 4 bases and 0 bases respectively, with 13 bases between them. The CDR3 region has the DNA TGTGCCAGCAGTTCCAGGGCCCCGAGCTCCTACAATGAGCAGTTCTTC. It is translated as CASSSRAPSSYNEQFF.

This clone was seen only a few times. Other DNA sequences of this sample code for an identical CDR3. V gene TRBV6-5 combines with J gene TRBJ1-2; possible D gene TRBD1, 5 bases. CDR3 length: 11 amino acids. Germline assignment: CDR1 MNHEY and CDR2 SVGAGI. Trimming removed 7 bases from V and 2 bases from J, with 5 bases in between. CDR3 amino acids: CASTGNYGYTF. Here the CDR3 DNA reads TGTGCCAGCACAGGGAACTATGGCTACACCTTC.

The chain is built from TRBV14 and TRBJ2-5; unclear D gene. In germline, CDR1 is SGHDN, CDR2 FVKESK. This CDR3 comprises 13 residues. V shed 0 bases and J shed 9 bases, with 11 bases lying between them. CDR3 protein: CASSQEAHEPQYF. CDR3 bases: TGTGCCAGCAGCCAAGAAGCACACGAGCCCCAGTACTTC.

The chain carries TRBV6-1 and TRBJ2-2; D remains ambiguous. In germline, CDR1 is MNHNS, CDR2 SASEGT. CDR3 length: 13 residues. The CDR3 DNA reads TGTGCTACTGTGGTATTGGTCCCAGGGGAGCTGTTTTTT. It is translated as CATVVLVPGELFF.

The CDR3 sequence: CASSSPRGSGTTYYEQYF. CDR3 DNA: TGCGCCAGCAGCTCCCCCCGGGGTAGCGGGACCACCTACTACGAGCAGTACTTC. The chain has TRBV5-1 and TRBJ2-7; 8 bases map to TRBD2. Germline loops: CDR1 SGHRS, CDR2 YFSETQ. After removal of 3 bases from V and 3 bases from J, the junction contained 17 bases not matched to a gene. The CDR3 contains 18 residues.

The chain has TRBV5-6 and TRBJ2-1; perhaps TRBD2 as D (7 bases). This CDR3 is 16 amino acids long. V was clipped by 3 bases and J by 3 bases, with 16 bases between them. Germline CDR1 reads SGHDT; CDR2 reads YYEEEE. CDR3 sequence: CASSSPWRGHYNEQFF. The CDR3 bases are TGTGCCAGCAGCTCCCCTTGGCGGGGGCACTACAATGAGCAGTTCTTC.

The chain links TRBV28 to TRBJ2-1, with D possibly matching TRBD1 (6 bases). CDR1 and CDR2 from the germline V gene are MDHEN and SYDVKM. The CDR3 length is 14 residues. V lost 6 bases to trimming and J lost 9 bases, with 18 bases between them. Here the CDR3 reads CASREQGSLGEQFF. In nucleotides, the CDR3 is TGTGCCAGCAGGGAACAGGGTTCACTTGGTGAGCAGTTCTTC.

The chain combines TRBV11-3 with TRBJ2-7, with a possible D match to TRBD1 (6 bases). Trimming removed 4 bases at V and 0 bases at J, with 16 bases between. The CDR3 covers 16 residues. Germline V gene sequence: CDR1 SGHNT, CDR2 YENEEA. DNA of the CDR3: TGTGCCAGCAGCTCCCAAAACGACAGGTTCTCCTACGAGCAGTACTTC. It is translated as CASSSQNDRFSYEQYF.

The gene calls are TRBV5-1 and TRBJ1-3; D call uncertain. The germline V gene has CDR1 SGHRS and CDR2 YFSETQ. This CDR3 region has 16 residues. Trimming removed 4 bases from V and 4 bases from J, with 18 bases in between. The DNA for the CDR3 is TGCGCCAGCAGCAAGACCCCTTGGGGTGAAGGAAACACCATATATTTT. This translates into CASSKTPWGEGNTIYF.

The genes are TRBV5-1 and TRBJ1-2; 9 bases match TRBD1. Germline values: CDR1 SGHRS, CDR2 YFSETQ. Losses at the gene ends were 4 bases for V and 8 bases for J; bases not matched to a gene: 6. This CDR3 has 13 amino acids. CDR3 in amino acids: CASSVRQGEGYTF. The DNA for the CDR3 is TGCGCCAGCAGCGTTAGACAGGGGGAGGGCTACACCTTC.

The CDR3 nucleotides read TGTGCCAGCCGTCGCAGGGGAGATACGCAGTATTTT. It yields the protein CASRRRGDTQYF. V usage is TRBV19 and J usage is TRBJ2-3; D is perhaps TRBD1 (6 bases). Germline V lookup: CDR1 LNHDA, CDR2 SQIVND (reference sequence). CDR3 length: 12 amino acids. Trimming removed 9 bases from V and 5 bases from J, with 12 bases in between.

The chain couples TRBV7-2 to TRBJ2-1, with D unresolved. Germline V gene lookup returns CDR1 SGHTA and CDR2 FQGNSA. V lost 2 bases and J lost 2, with 4 bases in between. The CDR3 has 13 amino acids. This CDR3 is CASSLWPYNEQFF. Here the CDR3 DNA reads TGTGCCAGCAGCTTATGGCCCTACAATGAGCAGTTCTTC.

This clone was counted once. The rearrangement links TRBV9 to TRBJ1-1, with TRBD1 matching 10 bases. The CDR3 is 16 amino acids. J lost 4 bases, V lost 7 bases, and 13 bases had no gene match. From germline, CDR1 is SGDLS and CDR2 YYNGEE. The DNA of the CDR3 is TGTGCCAGCGGAGCGGGCCCCGGGACAGGGGCCACTGAAGCTTTCTTT. Translated: CASGAGPGTGATEAFF.